Listed below are T cell receptor beta chains from one sample, sequenced in a study of T cells in Graves' hyperthyroidism and ophthalmopathy. TCRdb fed the multiplex PCR reads into MiXCR, producing one record per CDR3 protein. The table lists some 530,000 distinct CDR3 sequences, under 25% of them singletons. The source material was blood. The receptors here all came from a woman between 65 and 79 years old with Graves' ophthalmopathy. CDR3s include the opening cysteine and the closing phenylalanine or tryptophan. A D gene is named only where the DNA matches it firmly. Clone size is shown for a subset of rows, as once, few, many or a class of expanded clone.

TRBV3-1	TRBJ2-2	.	.	CASSQVRDGELFF	TGTGCCAGCAGCCAAGTTCGGGACGGGGAGCTGTTTTTT
TRBV13	TRBJ2-3	many	TRBD2	CASSLGRSGGRPQYF	TGTGCCAGCAGCTTAGGCCGGAGCGGGGGTAGGCCGCAGTATTTT
TRBV28	TRBJ1-1	many	TRBD1	CASSFLGDSMNTEAFF	TGTGCCAGCAGTTTTCTCGGGGACAGTATGAACACTGAAGCTTTCTTT
TRBV19	TRBJ1-5	.	.	CASKMVPISNQPQHF	TGTGCCAGTAAAATGGTCCCTATTAGCAATCAGCCCCAGCATTTT
TRBV7-2	TRBJ1-1	many	.	CASSLSSLNTEAFF	TGTGCCAGCAGCTTATCCAGCCTGAACACTGAAGCTTTCTTT
TRBV14	TRBJ2-2	once	.	CASSRGLTGELFF	TGTGCCAGCAGCCGTGGGCTCACCGGGGAGCTGTTTTTT
TRBV9	TRBJ2-7	.	.	CASSVDSKGYEQYF	TGTGCCAGCAGCGTAGACAGCAAGGGCTACGAGCAGTACTTC
TRBV9	TRBJ2-7	.	TRBD1	CASSTGTGLTYEQYF	TGTGCCAGCAGCACAGGGACAGGGCTAACCTACGAGCAGTACTTC
TRBV28	TRBJ1-1	many	TRBD1	CASSSSRGKNTEAFF	TGTGCCAGCAGTTCTTCCAGGGGGAAGAACACTGAAGCTTTCTTT
TRBV5-1	TRBJ2-3	.	TRBD2	CASSSTSGVSDTQYF	TGCGCCAGCAGTTCAACTAGCGGTGTGTCAGATACGCAGTATTTT
TRBV7-9	TRBJ1-1	many	.	CASSHFGRQMNTEAFF	TGTGCCAGCAGCCATTTCGGGAGACAGATGAACACTGAAGCTTTCTTT
TRBV29-1	TRBJ1-5	many	.	CSVEQGFGQPQHF	TGCAGCGTTGAACAGGGGTTCGGTCAGCCCCAGCATTTT
TRBV3-1	TRBJ2-7	many	.	CASSQVMAGEGEQYF	TGTGCCAGCAGCCAAGTGATGGCAGGGGAGGGGGAGCAGTACTTC
TRBV5-8	TRBJ2-1	few	.	CASSSGVRETSEQFF	TGTGCCAGCAGCTCTGGCGTCAGGGAAACTAGTGAGCAGTTCTTC
TRBV28	TRBJ1-5	.	.	CASNRWQGNQPQHF	TGTGCCAGCAATCGGTGGCAGGGGAATCAGCCCCAGCATTTT
TRBV28	TRBJ2-6	many	.	CASSRNSGANVLTF	TGTGCCAGCAGCAGAAATTCTGGGGCCAACGTCCTGACTTTC
TRBV28	TRBJ1-5	many	.	CASSPGERVKGNQPQHF	TGTGCCAGCAGCCCGGGAGAGAGGGTAAAAGGCAATCAGCCCCAGCATTTT
TRBV20-1	TRBJ2-1	.	.	CSARDWGNEQFF	TGCAGTGCTAGAGATTGGGGGAATGAGCAGTTCTTC
TRBV6-1	TRBJ2-7	few	TRBD2	CASRPWQREGPREQYF	TGTGCCAGCAGGCCCTGGCAGCGGGAGGGCCCAAGGGAGCAGTACTTC
TRBV6-2/TRBV6-3	TRBJ1-2	many	.	CASRTDGNYGYTF	TGTGCCAGCAGAACGGACGGAAACTATGGCTACACCTTC
TRBV6-2/TRBV6-3	TRBJ1-4	.	TRBD1	CASSYRDRANEKLFF	TGTGCCAGCAGTTACCGGGACAGGGCGAATGAAAAACTGTTTTTT
TRBV28	TRBJ2-7	many	TRBD1	CASSLSRWYKPGQGVWDSYEQYF	TGTGCCAGCAGTTTATCGCGGTGGTACAAACCGGGACAGGGAGTTTGGGACTCCTACGAGCAGTACTTC
TRBV2	TRBJ1-1	.	.	CASSTQGSRNTEAFF	TGTGCCAGCTCAACCCAGGGCTCGAGGAACACTGAAGCTTTCTTT
TRBV5-1	TRBJ1-5	once	TRBD1	CASSLMPGQPSNQPQHF	TGCGCCAGCAGCTTAATGCCGGGACAGCCGAGCAATCAGCCCCAGCATTTT
TRBV2	TRBJ2-7	many	TRBD1	CASSVRDRGSYEQYF	TGTGCCAGCAGTGTAAGGGACAGGGGCTCCTACGAGCAGTACTTC
TRBV9	TRBJ1-2	few	.	CASSVHAGNYGYTF	TGTGCCAGCAGCGTACATGCGGGGAACTATGGCTACACCTTC
TRBV9	TRBJ2-1	few	.	CASSVNPKINEQFF	TGTGCCAGCAGCGTTAATCCAAAGATCAATGAGCAGTTCTTC
TRBV7-9	TRBJ2-5	many	.	CASSLGRTDEETQYF	TGTGCCAGCAGCTTAGGGCGGACAGATGAAGAGACCCAGTACTTC
TRBV20-1	TRBJ2-1	.	TRBD2	CSAQTSGGGNEQFF	TGCAGTGCCCAGACTAGCGGGGGAGGCAATGAGCAGTTCTTC
TRBV2	TRBJ1-3	.	.	CASREPSGNTIYF	TGTGCCAGCAGGGAGCCCTCTGGAAACACCATATATTTT
TRBV29-1	TRBJ1-3	.	.	CSVEVGAGMDSLAGNTIYF	TGCAGCGTTGAAGTAGGCGCCGGAATGGACTCCTTAGCTGGAAACACCATATATTTT
TRBV30	TRBJ1-5	.	.	CAWSATTGNQPQHF	TGTGCCTGGAGCGCTACGACAGGTAATCAGCCCCAGCATTTT
TRBV20-1	TRBJ1-6	.	TRBD1	CSASRDRGTYNSPLHF	TGCAGTGCTAGCCGGGACAGGGGAACCTATAATTCACCCCTCCACTTT
TRBV9	TRBJ2-7	.	.	CASSVDNGYEQYF	TGTGCCAGCAGCGTAGACAACGGCTACGAGCAGTACTTC
TRBV30	TRBJ2-7	few	.	CAWSVAPRYEQYF	TGTGCCTGGAGTGTAGCCCCCCGTTACGAGCAGTACTTC
TRBV5-1	TRBJ2-7	.	.	CASSLMAGAHEQYF	TGCGCCAGCAGCTTGATGGCAGGGGCCCACGAGCAGTACTTC
TRBV4-3	TRBJ2-3	.	.	CASSRELDRASGTDTQYF	TGCGCCAGCAGCCGAGAATTGGACAGGGCTAGCGGGACGGATACGCAGTATTTT
TRBV29-1	TRBJ1-2	few	TRBD1	CSVHTGGDLEGYTF	TGCAGCGTCCATACAGGGGGCGATTTGGAGGGCTACACCTTC
TRBV7-2	TRBJ1-6	once	.	CASSLGAKTAPLHF	TGTGCCAGCAGCTTAGGAGCCAAAACAGCACCCCTCCACTTT
TRBV5-1	TRBJ1-1	.	.	CASSSWVRNTEAFF	TGCGCCAGCAGCAGTTGGGTCAGGAACACTGAAGCTTTCTTT
TRBV6-2/TRBV6-3	TRBJ2-1	few	.	CASSSTSWYNEQFF	TGTGCCAGCAGTTCGACTTCGTGGTACAATGAGCAGTTCTTC
TRBV5-1	TRBJ2-2	.	.	CASSSLIGELFF	TGCGCCAGCAGCTCCTTAATCGGGGAGCTGTTTTTT